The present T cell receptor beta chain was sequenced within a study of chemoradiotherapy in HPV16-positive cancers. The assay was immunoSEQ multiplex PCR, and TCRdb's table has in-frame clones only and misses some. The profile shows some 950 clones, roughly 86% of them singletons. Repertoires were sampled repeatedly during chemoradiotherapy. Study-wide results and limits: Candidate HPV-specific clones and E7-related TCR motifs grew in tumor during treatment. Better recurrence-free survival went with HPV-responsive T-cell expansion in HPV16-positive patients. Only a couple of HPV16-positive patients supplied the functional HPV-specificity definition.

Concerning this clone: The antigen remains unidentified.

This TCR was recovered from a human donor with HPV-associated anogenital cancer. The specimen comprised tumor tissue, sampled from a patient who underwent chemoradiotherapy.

The DNA of the CDR3 is TGCGCCAGCAGCCCCAGCGGAGCCACCTACGAGCAGTACTTC. Amino acid sequence: CASSPSGATYEQYF. The chain employs TRBV5-1 and TRBJ2-7; weak D call: TRBD2 (5 bases). Germline V CDR1 and CDR2: SGHRS, YFSETQ. The CDR3 covers 14 residues. Between the trimmed V and J ends, which lost 4 bases and 2 bases, there was a span of 13 bases.